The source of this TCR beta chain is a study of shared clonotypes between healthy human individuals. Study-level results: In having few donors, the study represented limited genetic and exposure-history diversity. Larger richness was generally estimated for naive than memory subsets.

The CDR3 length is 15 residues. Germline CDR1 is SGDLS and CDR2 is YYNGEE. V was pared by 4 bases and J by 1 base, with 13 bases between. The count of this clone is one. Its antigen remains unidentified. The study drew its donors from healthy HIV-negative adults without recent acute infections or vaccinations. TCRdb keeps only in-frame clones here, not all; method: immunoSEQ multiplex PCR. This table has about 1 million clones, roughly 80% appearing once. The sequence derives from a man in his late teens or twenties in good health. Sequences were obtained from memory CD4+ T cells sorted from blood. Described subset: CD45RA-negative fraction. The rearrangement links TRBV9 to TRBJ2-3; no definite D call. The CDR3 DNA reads TGTGCCAGCAGCCAAGACGGAGTTCGCACAGATACGCAGTATTTT. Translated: CASSQDGVRTDTQYF.